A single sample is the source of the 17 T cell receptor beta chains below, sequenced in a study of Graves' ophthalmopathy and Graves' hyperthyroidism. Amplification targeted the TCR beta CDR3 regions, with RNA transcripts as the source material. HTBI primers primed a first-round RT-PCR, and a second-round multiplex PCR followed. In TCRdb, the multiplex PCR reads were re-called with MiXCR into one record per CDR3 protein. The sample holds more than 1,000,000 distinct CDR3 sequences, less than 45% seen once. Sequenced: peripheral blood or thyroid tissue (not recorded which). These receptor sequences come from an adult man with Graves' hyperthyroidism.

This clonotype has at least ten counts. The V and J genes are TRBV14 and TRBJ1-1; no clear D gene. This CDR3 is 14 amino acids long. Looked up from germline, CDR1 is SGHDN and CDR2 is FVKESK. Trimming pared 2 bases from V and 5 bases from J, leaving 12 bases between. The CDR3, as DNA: TGTGCCAGCAGCCAACGGGGTAGAGGGACTGAAGCTTTCTTT. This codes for CASSQRGRGTEAFF.

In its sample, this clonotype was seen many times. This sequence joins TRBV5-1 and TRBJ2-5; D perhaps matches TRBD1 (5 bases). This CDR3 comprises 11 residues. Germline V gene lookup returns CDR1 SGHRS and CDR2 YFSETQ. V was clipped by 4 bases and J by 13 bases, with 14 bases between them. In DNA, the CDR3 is TGCGCCAGCAGCACTCCAGGGAAGTGGTACTTC. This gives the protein CASSTPGKWYF.

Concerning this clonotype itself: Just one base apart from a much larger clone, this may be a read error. The CDR3 protein is CSADRESYEQYF. The CDR3 DNA reads as TGCAGTGCTGACAGGGAATCCTACGAGCAGTACTTC. V and J are TRBV20-1 and TRBJ2-7, with TRBD1 identical over 7 bases. CDR3 length: 12 residues. The germline V gene has CDR1 DFQATT and CDR2 SNEGSKA (reference sequence). V dropped 5 bases and J dropped 1; count of bases not matched to a gene: 2.

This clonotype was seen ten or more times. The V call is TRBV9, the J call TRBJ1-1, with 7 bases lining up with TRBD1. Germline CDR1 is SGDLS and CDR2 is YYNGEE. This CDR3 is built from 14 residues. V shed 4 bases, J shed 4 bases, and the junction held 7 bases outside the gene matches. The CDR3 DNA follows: TGTGCCAGCAGCTCTGGCTACAGGGGCACTGAAGCTTTCTTT. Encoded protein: CASSSGYRGTEAFF.

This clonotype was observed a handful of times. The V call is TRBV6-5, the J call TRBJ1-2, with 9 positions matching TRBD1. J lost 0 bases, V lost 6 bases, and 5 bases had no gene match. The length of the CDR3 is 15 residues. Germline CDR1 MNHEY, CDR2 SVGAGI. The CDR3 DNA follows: TGTGCCAGCAGGGGACAGGGAGGGCCTAACTATGGCTACACCTTC. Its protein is CASRGQGGPNYGYTF.

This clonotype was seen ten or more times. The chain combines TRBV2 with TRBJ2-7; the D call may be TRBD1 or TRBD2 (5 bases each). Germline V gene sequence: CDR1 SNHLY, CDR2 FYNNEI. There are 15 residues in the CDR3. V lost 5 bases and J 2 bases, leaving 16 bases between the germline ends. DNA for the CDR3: TGTGCCAGCAGTAACACCGGGACCAACACCTACGAGCAGTACTTC. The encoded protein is CASSNTGTNTYEQYF.

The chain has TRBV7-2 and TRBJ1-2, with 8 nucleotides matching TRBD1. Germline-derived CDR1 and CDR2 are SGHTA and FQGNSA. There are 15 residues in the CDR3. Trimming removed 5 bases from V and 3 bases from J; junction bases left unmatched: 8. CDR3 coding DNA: TGTGCCAGCAGCCCCGTGCAGGGGGCGGACTATGGCTACACCTTC. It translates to CASSPVQGADYGYTF.

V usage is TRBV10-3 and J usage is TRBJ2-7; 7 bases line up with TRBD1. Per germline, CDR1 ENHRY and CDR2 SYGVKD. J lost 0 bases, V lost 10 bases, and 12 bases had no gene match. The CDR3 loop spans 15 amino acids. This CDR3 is CASRPSTGSSYEQYF. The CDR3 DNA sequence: TGTGCCAGCAGACCCTCGACAGGGAGCTCCTACGAGCAGTACTTC.

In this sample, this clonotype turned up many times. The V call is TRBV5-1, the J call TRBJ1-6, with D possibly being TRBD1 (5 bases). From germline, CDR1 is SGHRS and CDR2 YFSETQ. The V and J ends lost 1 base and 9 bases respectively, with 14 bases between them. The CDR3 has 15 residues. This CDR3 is CASSLWDGWGSPLHF. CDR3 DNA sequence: TGCGCCAGCAGCTTGTGGGACGGTTGGGGTTCACCCCTCCACTTT.

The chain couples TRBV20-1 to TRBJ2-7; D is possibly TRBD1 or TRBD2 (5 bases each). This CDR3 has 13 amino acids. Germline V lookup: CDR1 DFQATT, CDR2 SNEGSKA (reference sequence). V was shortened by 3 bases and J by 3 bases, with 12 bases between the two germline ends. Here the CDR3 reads CSASKGSYYEQYF. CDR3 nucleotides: TGCAGTGCTAGCAAGGGGAGCTACTACGAGCAGTACTTC.

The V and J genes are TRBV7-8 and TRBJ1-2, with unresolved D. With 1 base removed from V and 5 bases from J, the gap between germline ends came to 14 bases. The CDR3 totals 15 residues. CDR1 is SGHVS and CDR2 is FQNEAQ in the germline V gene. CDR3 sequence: CASSLVPASTYGYTF. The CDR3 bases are TGTGCCAGCAGCTTAGTCCCCGCAAGTACTTATGGCTACACCTTC.

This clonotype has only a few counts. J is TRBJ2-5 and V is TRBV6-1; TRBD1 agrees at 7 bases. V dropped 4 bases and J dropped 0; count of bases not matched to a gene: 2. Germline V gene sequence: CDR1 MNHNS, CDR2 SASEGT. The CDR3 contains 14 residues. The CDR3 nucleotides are TGTGCCAGCAGTGCGGACAGGTACCAAGAGACCCAGTACTTC. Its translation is CASSADRYQETQYF.

The CDR3 region is CASSRSGTTNEKLFF. CDR3 nucleotide sequence: TGCGCCAGCAGTAGATCCGGGACAACTAATGAAAAACTGTTTTTT. The chain couples TRBV5-1 to TRBJ1-4; D gene uncertain. V lost 5 bases, J lost 0 bases, and 11 bases lay in between. In germline, CDR1 is SGHRS, CDR2 YFSETQ. The CDR3 runs to 15 residues.

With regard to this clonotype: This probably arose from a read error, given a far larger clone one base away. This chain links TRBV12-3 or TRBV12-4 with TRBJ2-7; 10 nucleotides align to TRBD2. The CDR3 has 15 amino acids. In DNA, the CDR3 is TGTGTCAGCAGTTTAGGGCTAGCGGGAGCCTACGAGCAGTACTTC. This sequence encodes CVSSLGLAGAYEQYF.

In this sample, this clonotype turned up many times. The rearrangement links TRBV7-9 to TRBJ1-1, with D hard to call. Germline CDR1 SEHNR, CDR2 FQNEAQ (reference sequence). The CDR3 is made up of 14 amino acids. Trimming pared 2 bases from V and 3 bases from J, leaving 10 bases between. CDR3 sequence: CASSLPKSHTEAFF. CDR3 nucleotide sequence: TGTGCCAGCAGCTTACCCAAATCCCACACTGAAGCTTTCTTT.

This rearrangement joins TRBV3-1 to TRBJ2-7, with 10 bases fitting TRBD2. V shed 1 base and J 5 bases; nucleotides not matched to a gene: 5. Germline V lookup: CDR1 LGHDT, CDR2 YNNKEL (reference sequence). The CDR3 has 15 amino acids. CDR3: CASSQAPSGGNEQYF. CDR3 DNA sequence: TGTGCCAGCAGCCAAGCGCCTAGCGGGGGCAACGAGCAGTACTTC.

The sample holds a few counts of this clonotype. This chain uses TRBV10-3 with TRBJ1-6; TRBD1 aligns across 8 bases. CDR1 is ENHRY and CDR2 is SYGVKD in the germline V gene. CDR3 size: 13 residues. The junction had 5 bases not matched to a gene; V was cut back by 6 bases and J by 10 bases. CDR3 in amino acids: CAIRGTGGSPLHF. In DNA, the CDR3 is TGTGCCATCAGGGGAACAGGGGGGTCACCCCTCCACTTT.